A selection of T cell receptor beta chains follows, all from one sample in a study of blood T cell repertoires in COVID-19. Profiled with immunoSEQ multiplex PCR; TCRdb holds only in-frame clones, not every one. In the table there are some 410,000 clones, approximately 87% of which are singletons. The sequenced sample consisted of PBMCs or T cells enriched from blood (not recorded which). These receptors originate from a woman in her twenties or thirties with acute COVID-19. CDR3s include the opening cysteine and the closing phenylalanine or tryptophan. D genes are given only for firm matches. Size is stated for part of the rows, as once, few or many counts, or as a class when the clone is expanded.

len,d_gene,v_gene,abundance,j_gene,CDR3aa,CDR3nt
14,NA,TRBV5-6,NA,TRBJ2-7,CASSFGGQTYEQYF,TGTGCCAGCAGCTTCGGAGGACAGACCTACGAGCAGTACTTC
14,NA,TRBV10-2,NA,TRBJ1-1,CASSGTKGSPEAFF,TGCGCCAGCAGTGGGACTAAAGGTTCTCCTGAAGCTTTCTTT
17,NA,TRBV5-1,NA,TRBJ2-1,CASSLGMTQSSYNEQFF,TGCGCCAGCAGCTTGGGGATGACACAAAGCTCCTACAATGAGCAGTTCTTC
17,TRBD1,TRBV25-1,NA,TRBJ1-6,CASSEYRGQRDNSPLHF,TGTGCCAGCAGTGAATACAGGGGGCAAAGGGATAATTCACCCCTCCACTTT
13,NA,TRBV27,NA,TRBJ2-1,CASSVDTNNEQFF,TGTGCCAGCAGTGTCGACACGAACAATGAGCAGTTCTTC
18,TRBD1,TRBV7-2,NA,TRBJ2-7,CASSLGQPRGPSSYEQYF,TGTGCCAGCAGCTTAGGCCAACCCAGGGGGCCTAGCTCCTACGAGCAGTACTTC
15,TRBD1,TRBV2,NA,TRBJ1-5,CASSLQGENGQPQHF,TGTGCCAGCAGCCTACAGGGGGAGAATGGTCAGCCCCAGCATTTT
13,NA,TRBV5-1,few,TRBJ1-1,CASSLDLNTEAFF,TGCGCCAGCAGCCTGGACTTGAACACTGAAGCTTTCTTT
12,NA,TRBV19,NA,TRBJ1-1,CASGLRRSEAFF,TGTGCCAGTGGCTTACGTCGGAGTGAAGCTTTCTTT
15,TRBD1,TRBV2,once,TRBJ1-4,CASRTRQGSDEKLFF,TGTGCCAGCAGGACCCGACAGGGGTCAGATGAAAAACTGTTTTTT
14,TRBD1,TRBV19,NA,TRBJ1-3,CASSPRGRGNTIYF,TGTGCCAGTAGTCCCAGGGGGCGCGGAAACACCATATATTTT
15,NA,TRBV7-3,once,TRBJ1-1,CASSLSGGKNTEAFF,TGTGCCAGCAGCTTAAGTGGCGGCAAAAACACTGAAGCTTTCTTT
14,NA,TRBV30,NA,TRBJ1-5,CAWSVTAKSQPQHF,TGTGCCTGGAGTGTAACAGCAAAAAGTCAGCCCCAGCATTTT